The clone carrying this TCR beta chain was counted between two and nine times. The sample originates from a study of cytomegalovirus exposure and HLA in healthy donors. Study-wide background: Researchers found that more than 70% of about 400 genotyped donors fell within the Caucasian-associated ancestry cluster.

PCR used 60 Vbeta primers and 13 Jbeta primers. Some clones are missing from TCRdb's copy, which holds only in-frame ones; the method was immunoSEQ multiplex PCR. This table holds fewer than 200,000 clones, around 74% found once. Germline assignment: CDR1 LNHDA and CDR2 SQIVND (reference sequence). This CDR3 has 15 amino acids. V shed 2 bases and J shed 0 bases, with 8 bases lying between them. The material sequenced was PBMCs. The TCR originated in a female donor in good health and CMV-seronegative. The chain links TRBV19 to TRBJ2-1; tentatively, D is TRBD2 (5 bases). The CDR3, as DNA: TGTGCCAGTAGTATATCGGGGAGCTCCTACAATGAGCAGTTCTTC. It yields the protein CASSISGSSYNEQFF.